A single sample is the source of the 27 T cell receptor beta chains below, sequenced in a study of shared clonotypes between healthy human individuals. The repertoire was sequenced with immunoSEQ multiplex PCR; TCRdb's copy has only in-frame clones and lacks some. The table has 300,000 to 350,000 clones, around 67% seen once. Sequencing was carried out using memory CD4+ T cells sorted from blood. Subset meaning: CD45RA-negative fraction. The receptors originated from a man younger than 40 in good health.

The chain joins TRBV27 to TRBJ2-5; either TRBD1 or TRBD2 may supply D (5 bases each). This CDR3 comprises 12 residues. The V gene lost 10 bases and the J gene lost 5 bases, with 14 bases spanning the gap. In germline, CDR1 is MNHEY, CDR2 SMNVEV (reference sequence). The CDR3 sequence: CATAVWGETQYF. The CDR3 nucleotides read TGTGCCACCGCCGTCTGGGGGGAGACCCAGTACTTC.

This clone was seen just once. The rearrangement links TRBV11-3 to TRBJ1-1; TRBD1 might be the D (6 bases). Germline CDR1 SGHNT, CDR2 YENEEA. The CDR3 loop spans 14 amino acids. V gave up 3 bases and J gave up 4 bases, with 12 bases separating them. The CDR3 sequence is CASSFSGQTTEAFF. CDR3 sequence (DNA): TGTGCCAGCAGCTTCTCCGGACAGACCACTGAAGCTTTCTTT. Filled out from reference TRBV11-3 and TRBJ1-1, the complete variable domain reads EAGVVQSPRYKIIEKKQPVAFWCNPISGHNTLYWYLQNLGQGPELLIRYENEEAVDDSQLPKDRFSAERLKGVDSTLKIQPAELGDSAVYLCASSFSGQTTEAFFGQGTRLTVV.

CDR3 sequence (DNA): TGTGCCAGCAGCCCCGCATCCTACGAGCAGTACTTC. It is translated as CASSPASYEQYF. The J gene is TRBJ2-7, the V gene TRBV7-2, with D hard to call. In germline, CDR1 is SGHTA, CDR2 FQGNSA. The CDR3 contains 12 residues. V was trimmed by 5 bases and J by 1 base, leaving 6 bases between them. The full variable domain, rest sourced from reference TRBV7-2 and TRBJ2-7, is GAGVSQSPSNKVTEKGKDVELRCDPISGHTALYWYRQSLGQGLEFLIYFQGNSAPDKSGLPSDRFSAERTGGSVSTLTIQRTQQEDSAVYLCASSPASYEQYFGPGTRLTVT.

V and J are TRBV5-4 and TRBJ1-6; D gene uncertain. Germline V gene data show CDR1 as SGHNT and CDR2 as YYREEE (reference sequence). The ends were cut back, 4 bases at V and 7 bases at J, with 6 bases in the middle. The CDR3 runs 12 residues. CDR3: CASSERNSPLHF. DNA of the CDR3: TGTGCCAGCAGCGAACGAAATTCACCCCTCCACTTT. Based on the CDR3 plus reference TRBV5-4 and TRBJ1-6, the full variable domain is ETGVTQSPTHLIKTRGQQVTLRCSSQSGHNTVSWYQQALGQGPQFIFQYYREEENGRGNFPPRFSGLQFPNYSSELNVNALELDDSALYLCASSERNSPLHFGNGTRLTVT.

The chain combines TRBV6-6 with TRBJ2-7; tentative D call: TRBD2 (5 bases). V gave up 0 bases and J gave up 2 bases, with 11 bases separating them. CDR3 size: 15 residues. The germline V gene has CDR1 MNHNY and CDR2 SVGAGI (reference sequence). This CDR3 reads CASSYSRTGTYEQYF. The DNA for the CDR3 is TGTGCCAGCAGTTACTCTCGGACGGGAACCTACGAGCAGTACTTC.

The genes are TRBV7-2 and TRBJ2-1, with 8 bases matching TRBD1. The germline V gene has CDR1 SGHTA and CDR2 FQGNSA. The CDR3 runs to 16 residues. Unmatched junction bases numbered 14, after V lost 6 bases and J lost 7 bases. Written as DNA, the CDR3 is TGTGCCAGCAGGCCGGCAGGGGGCGCCCGGAGTAATGAGCAGTTCTTC. Encoded protein: CASRPAGGARSNEQFF.

The chain recombines TRBV27 with TRBJ1-5; tentative D call: TRBD1 (6 bases). V lost 1 base and J 7 bases, leaving 17 bases between the germline ends. CDR1 is MNHEY, CDR2 SMNVEV, per germline (reference sequence). The CDR3 extends over 16 amino acids. CDR3 sequence: CASSLWGAGAGQPQHF. The CDR3 DNA reads as TGTGCCAGCAGTTTATGGGGCGCAGGGGCAGGGCAGCCCCAGCATTTT.

V is TRBV7-2 and J is TRBJ1-5, with D uncertain. Trimming left V 4 bases short and J 3 bases short, with 10 bases between. Germline V gene sequence: CDR1 SGHTA, CDR2 FQGNSA. This CDR3 has 14 amino acids. The CDR3 DNA follows: TGTGCCAGCAGCTCCGGGCCCACCAATCAGCCCCAGCATTTT. Its translation: CASSSGPTNQPQHF.

The chain uses TRBV6-5 and TRBJ1-1; D uncertain. This CDR3 comprises 15 residues. Germline CDR1 reads MNHEY; CDR2 reads SVGAGI. V lost 0 bases, J lost 0 bases, and 8 bases lay in between. The CDR3 sequence: CASSYSGGMNTEAFF. The CDR3 bases are TGTGCCAGCAGTTACTCCGGCGGGATGAACACTGAAGCTTTCTTT.

V and J are TRBV29-1 and TRBJ2-3; tentatively, D is TRBD1 (5 bases). V lost 5 bases and J lost 2, with 8 bases in between. The CDR3 loop spans 12 amino acids. Germline CDR1 and CDR2: SQVTM and ANQGSEA. The CDR3, as DNA: TGCAGCGTTCACAGGTTCACAGATACGCAGTATTTT. Its protein is CSVHRFTDTQYF.

The DNA of the CDR3 is TGCGCCAGCAGGCCAACCGGGACTAGCGGAGATACGCAGTATTTT. Translating it yields CASRPTGTSGDTQYF. This chain links TRBV5-1 with TRBJ2-3; 11 bases match TRBD2. The V and J ends lost 5 bases and 5 bases, in that order; junction bases with no gene match: 7. From germline, CDR1 is SGHRS and CDR2 YFSETQ. The CDR3 sequence is 15 residues long.

This clone was seen only a few times. CDR3 sequence (DNA): TGTGCCAGTAGTACCCCGGACACTTACATGAACACTGAAGCTTTCTTT. It yields the protein CASSTPDTYMNTEAFF. The chain uses TRBV19 and TRBJ1-1; D may be TRBD1 (5 bases). This CDR3 has 16 amino acids. Germline V gene sequence: CDR1 LNHDA, CDR2 SQIVND (reference sequence). V was clipped by 4 bases and J by 0 bases, with 15 bases between them.

This clone showed up just once. The V call is TRBV9, the J call TRBJ1-3; D is ambiguous. CDR3 length: 13 residues. Trimming removed 4 bases at V and 4 bases at J, with 9 bases between. Germline V gene data show CDR1 as SGDLS and CDR2 as YYNGEE. The CDR3 reads CASSPTSGNTIYF. In nucleotides, the CDR3 is TGTGCCAGCAGCCCGACGTCAGGAAACACCATATATTTT.

The chain employs TRBV18 and TRBJ2-6; tentative D call: TRBD1 (5 bases). The CDR3 is 15 amino acids. The ends were cut back, 5 bases at V and 4 bases at J, with 12 bases in the middle. Germline V gene data show CDR1 as KGHSH and CDR2 as LQKENI. The CDR3, as DNA: TGTGCCAGCTCAGCCAGGGATGGAGGGGCCAACGTCCTGACTTTC. This sequence encodes CASSARDGGANVLTF.

V and J are TRBV9 and TRBJ2-7, with 8 bases identical to TRBD1. The CDR3 covers 15 residues. Germline V gene lookup returns CDR1 SGDLS and CDR2 YYNGEE. Trimming took 3 bases from V and 0 from J; bases not matched to a gene: 5. CDR3 bases: TGTGCCAGCAGCGCCGGACAGGGCCGCTCCTACGAGCAGTACTTC. Its protein is CASSAGQGRSYEQYF.

This chain joins TRBV2 and TRBJ1-1; 7 bases map to TRBD1. V shed 8 bases and J 1 base; nucleotides not matched to a gene: 4. The germline V gene encodes CDR1 SNHLY and CDR2 FYNNEI. The CDR3 consists of 13 residues. The CDR3 bases are TGTGCCAGCCTACAGGGGACGAACACTGAAGCTTTCTTT. This sequence encodes CASLQGTNTEAFF.

This clone came up a few times. The chain joins TRBV6-1 to TRBJ1-4, with a tentative D call TRBD1 (5 bases). The CDR3 has 15 residues. V lost 4 bases, J lost 11 bases, and 20 bases lay in between. CDR1 and CDR2 from the germline V gene are MNHNS and SASEGT. CDR3 protein: CASSGPGPTSKKLFF. Here the CDR3 DNA reads TGTGCCAGCAGTGGACCGGGACCGACCTCTAAGAAACTGTTTTTT.

This chain joins TRBV11-2 and TRBJ1-5, with unresolved D. CDR3 length: 13 residues. Germline CDR1 SGHAT, CDR2 FQNNGV. Deletions cut 1 base from V and 5 bases from J, with 6 bases between. The CDR3 here is CASSLAAYQPQHF. DNA of the CDR3: TGTGCCAGCAGCTTAGCCGCTTATCAGCCCCAGCATTTT.

The rearrangement uses TRBV7-2 and TRBJ1-1, with no clear D. V was clipped by 2 bases and J by 3 bases, with 13 bases between them. Germline assignment: CDR1 SGHTA and CDR2 FQGNSA. This CDR3 has 15 residues. CDR3 DNA: TGTGCCAGCAGCTTATCCCAGGCTTGGGACACTGAAGCTTTCTTT. Amino acid sequence: CASSLSQAWDTEAFF.

The chain uses TRBV28 and TRBJ2-2; 8 bases agree with TRBD2. Germline V gene sequence: CDR1 MDHEN, CDR2 SYDVKM. With V trimmed by 5 bases and J by 10 bases, 15 bases remained unmatched. The CDR3 has 16 residues. Here the CDR3 reads CASSRPGLEYLEELFF. The CDR3 region has the DNA TGTGCCAGCAGTCGTCCGGGACTAGAGTACCTCGAGGAGCTGTTTTTT.

This sequence joins TRBV7-2 and TRBJ1-1; D gene uncertain. The CDR3 covers 14 residues. Germline V lookup: CDR1 SGHTA, CDR2 FQGNSA. Trimming took off 2 bases at V and 0 bases at J, with 7 bases between the two ends. CDR3 in amino acids: CASSLLQMNTEAFF. Here the CDR3 DNA reads TGTGCCAGCAGCTTATTACAGATGAACACTGAAGCTTTCTTT.

V usage is TRBV2 and J usage is TRBJ2-5, with TRBD1 matching 7 bases. The germline gives CDR1 SNHLY, CDR2 FYNNEI. This CDR3 region has 14 residues. Trimming took 3 bases from V and 5 from J; bases not matched to a gene: 6. The chain's CDR3 is CASSDLRGMETQYF. The CDR3 coding sequence is TGTGCCAGCAGTGACCTCAGGGGGATGGAGACCCAGTACTTC.

The chain joins TRBV28 to TRBJ2-7; TRBD1 aligns across 8 bases. The CDR3 has 13 amino acids. Germline lookup yields CDR1 MDHEN and CDR2 SYDVKM. Unmatched junction bases numbered 7, after V lost 6 bases and J lost 6 bases. The CDR3 region is CASRSDRVGEQYF. Here the CDR3 DNA reads TGTGCCAGCAGATCGGACAGGGTTGGCGAGCAGTACTTC.

J is TRBJ2-7 and V is TRBV6-5; D call uncertain. This CDR3 spans 14 amino acids. Trimming left V 0 bases short and J 3 bases short, with 9 bases between. CDR1 and CDR2 (germline): MNHEY, SVGAGI. This CDR3 reads CASSYSKGNYEQYF. The CDR3 DNA reads as TGTGCCAGCAGTTACTCGAAAGGAAACTACGAGCAGTACTTC.

The chain uses TRBV29-1 and TRBJ2-1; TRBD2 matches 9 bases. V dropped 4 bases and J dropped 7; count of bases not matched to a gene: 5. The germline gives CDR1 SQVTM, CDR2 ANQGSEA. The CDR3 totals 13 residues. CDR3 in amino acids: CSVATSGWNEQFF. In nucleotides, the CDR3 is TGCAGCGTTGCGACTAGCGGTTGGAATGAGCAGTTCTTC.

The V and J genes are TRBV7-8 and TRBJ2-3; a weak D match, TRBD1 (7 bases). Trimming removed 5 bases at V and 0 bases at J, with 12 bases between. Germline V CDR1 and CDR2: SGHVS, FQNEAQ. This CDR3 is 15 amino acids long. The CDR3 DNA is TGTGCCAGCAGCCCAGGGGGGTTTAGCACAGATACGCAGTATTTT. The encoded protein is CASSPGGFSTDTQYF.

The chain has TRBV10-1 and TRBJ2-2; no clear D. Per the germline V gene, CDR1 is WNHNN and CDR2 is SYGVQD (reference sequence). This CDR3 spans 16 amino acids. Trimming stripped 2 bases from V and 0 bases from J, with 10 bases between. The CDR3 reads CASSESERSNTGELFF. As DNA, the CDR3 is TGCGCCAGCAGTGAGAGTGAGCGCTCGAACACCGGGGAGCTGTTTTTT.